This TCR beta chain originates from a study of blood T cell repertoires in COVID-19. Study overall: PBMCs, B-cell-depleted T cells, or T cells provided the cDNA or gDNA that made up the material.

J lost 4 bases, V lost 9 bases, and 7 bases had no gene match. Germline V gene data show CDR1 as SEHNR and CDR2 as FQNEAQ (reference sequence). CDR3 length equals 13 residues. This table comes from immunoSEQ multiplex PCR, and its TCRdb copy is limited to in-frame clones, with some not included. The sample holds around 250,000 clones; around four fifths are singletons and the top ten take roughly 8.8%. Sequences were obtained from peripheral blood. The J gene is TRBJ1-1, the V gene TRBV7-9; 8 bases match TRBD1. The receptor was derived from a middle-aged man with active or convalescent COVID-19. The CDR3 here is CASFRGPPTEAFF. The DNA for the CDR3 is TGTGCCAGTTTCAGGGGGCCCCCCACTGAAGCTTTCTTT.